Described below is a single TCR beta chain sequence and its context. This clonotype was counted ten times or more. It has no known antigen specificity. Base qualities were left out, and no much larger clone turns up one base away. For repertoire sequencing, the TCR beta CDR3 regions were amplified from RNA transcripts. A first-round RT-PCR used HTBI primers with the Qiagen OneStep RT-PCR kit, followed by a second-round multiplex PCR, size selection and purification. Libraries were sequenced on an Illumina HiSeq2000 using paired-end 100 bp reads. As for the original processing: SOAPnuke was used for read processing, and reads with adapters, uncalled bases, a mean Phred below 15, or no exact constant-primer or identifier match were discarded. High-quality paired reads were merged with COPE v1.2.5. Each unique nucleotide sequence was defined as a clonotype, and clonotypes were aligned to IMGT TRB V, D and J references with MiTCR v1.1. Analysis was restricted to V-J combinations with a frequency above 0.0001, which covered 99% to 99.2% of repertoires. For each V-J combination, a TCR clonal expansion and chaos score was defined as the ratio of F50 clonal expansion to chaos observed in the TCRdist matrix. Features were reduced by Welch's t-statistics and random forest to 10 to 15 V-J combinations, which fed a naive Bayes classifier. The similarity between thyroid and blood repertoires was quantified using the Morisita-Horn index. Starting from the raw public reads, TCRdb applied fastp trimming at Q25, assembled clones with MiXCR and retained in-frame beta chains. Every CDR3 protein is listed once, alongside the most common genes and DNA of its rows. It is TCRdb's table, rather than the study itself, that gives the V and J calls and clone size. The sample records approximately 500,000 distinct CDR3 sequences, approximately 15% of which are singletons. About 10% of the sample goes to the ten largest clones.

CDR1 and CDR2 are drawn from the germline V gene: SQVTM, ANQGSEA. There are 14 amino acids in the CDR3, from cysteine to phenylalanine inclusive. The DNA shown is the 42-base CDR3, in frame from base 1. From V the trimming removes 3 bases and from J it removes 0 bases, while the gene matches leave 5 bases of the junction unaccounted for. Ophthalmopathy patients were characterized by moderately to severely active disease, a Clinical Activity Score of at least 3, a NOSPECS grade of at least 4, and a disease duration under 3 months. Anyone with other autoimmune diseases, uncontrolled infections, pregnancy or lactation was excluded from the study. Clinical symptoms, serum thyroxine, TRAb, thyroid ultrasound and orbital computed tomography formed the basis of the diagnosis. PBMCs were isolated from 7.5 to 10 ml of fresh peripheral blood by Ficoll-Paque density gradient centrifugation. Total RNA was extracted using Trizol reagent, and RNA quality was checked on an Agilent 2100 Bioanalyzer.

This sample is part of a study of Graves' ophthalmopathy and Graves' hyperthyroidism (dated by TCRdb to between 2018 and 2020). In terms of the full investigation: Peripheral blood samples were taken at the time of initial diagnosis, before any treatment was given. To explore V-J signatures that separate ophthalmopathy from hyperthyroidism, a discovery set of about 96 patients was enrolled, consisting of fewer than 45 with ophthalmopathy and approximately 60 with stable hyperthyroidism. In five or six hyperthyroidism patients, T-cell repertoires of thyroid tissue and blood were compared. Following sampling, methimazole starting at 30 mg daily was administered to hyperthyroidism patients, and high-dose intravenous methylprednisolone was administered to ophthalmopathy patients. The study used TCR beta repertoire signatures to distinguish Graves' ophthalmopathy from Graves' hyperthyroidism and to predict progression to ophthalmopathy. The 100 discovery patients were randomly divided into training and test sets at a 7:3 ratio. For independent validation, a separate cohort was made up of 18 to 20 hyperthyroidism patients plus 17 patients who later progressed from hyperthyroidism to ophthalmopathy. In total, some 130 blood samples were TCR-sequenced: 40 to 45 ophthalmopathy, some 75 hyperthyroidism and about 17 hyperthyroidism-to-ophthalmopathy patients.

Here is what the overall study found, with its caveats: Sample size was not predetermined statistically, and investigators were not blinded to group allocation. In validation, the model predicted ophthalmopathy progression with over 60% sensitivity and around 72% specificity; more than ten predicted patients were CT-confirmed with GO in a median of approximately six months. Most expanded thyroid clonotypes with frequency above 0.001 were also detected in blood, suggesting blood repertoires may reflect the thyroid immune response. The 13-signature model separated ophthalmopathy from stable hyperthyroidism with approximately 90% sensitivity and around 84% specificity in cross-validation, and 80%/75% in the test set.

This chain is built from TRBV29-1 and TRBJ2-7; 7 bases in between match TRBD1. The source material was blood. The clonotype comes from a woman in her thirties with Graves' ophthalmopathy. Donor details come from another sample of the same person, matched by shared clones. Read as DNA, the sequence is TGCAGCGTTGAGCGCAGGGGGAGCTCCTACGAGCAGTACTTC. It translates to CSVERRGSSYEQYF.